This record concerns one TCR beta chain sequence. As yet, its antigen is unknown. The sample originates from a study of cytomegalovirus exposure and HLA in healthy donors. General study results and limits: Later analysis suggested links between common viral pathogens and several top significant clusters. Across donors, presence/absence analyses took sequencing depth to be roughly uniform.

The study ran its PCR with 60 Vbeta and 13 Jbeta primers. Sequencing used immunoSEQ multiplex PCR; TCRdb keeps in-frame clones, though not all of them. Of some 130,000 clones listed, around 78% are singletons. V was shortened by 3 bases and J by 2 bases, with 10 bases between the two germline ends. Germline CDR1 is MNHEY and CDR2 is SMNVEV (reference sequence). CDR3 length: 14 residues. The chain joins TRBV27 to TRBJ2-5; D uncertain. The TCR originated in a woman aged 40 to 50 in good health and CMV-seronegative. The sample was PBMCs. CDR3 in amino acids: CASSFRPRQETQYF. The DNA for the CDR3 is TGTGCCAGCAGTTTTAGGCCTAGACAAGAGACCCAGTACTTC.